This passage covers 18 T cell receptor beta chains from one sample sequenced in a study of Ad26.COV2.S vaccination and SARS-CoV-2 variants. The treatment here: 15 to 20 received Ad26.COV2.S at low or high dose, single or two shots; several received placebo; per-sample allocation not given. Samples came from day 63 after the first vaccine or placebo injection. Sequencing used immunoSEQ multiplex PCR; TCRdb keeps in-frame clones, though not all of them. In the table there are 300,000 to 350,000 clones, about 86% of which are singletons. Material: peripheral blood, obtained in a trial of Ad26.COV2.S vaccine versus placebo. All receptors come from a person aged 18 to 59 who received the Ad26.COV2.S COVID-19 vaccine or a placebo.

V and J are TRBV6-5 and TRBJ2-3; D call uncertain. With 7 bases removed from V and 3 bases from J, the gap between germline ends came to 11 bases. Germline CDR1 MNHEY, CDR2 SVGAGI. The CDR3 extends over 13 amino acids. This CDR3 is CASILASTDTQYF. As DNA, the CDR3 is TGTGCCAGCATCCTTGCAAGTACAGATACGCAGTATTTT.

The chain couples TRBV7-2 to TRBJ2-3, with 8 positions matching TRBD1. The V and J ends lost 2 bases and 4 bases, in that order; junction bases with no gene match: 8. Germline V gene lookup returns CDR1 SGHTA and CDR2 FQGNSA. The CDR3 consists of 16 residues. As DNA, the CDR3 is TGTGCCAGCAGCTTAAGGACAGGGTACTCCCCAGATACGCAGTATTTT. It codes for CASSLRTGYSPDTQYF.

J is TRBJ2-7 and V is TRBV7-2; D perhaps matches TRBD1 (6 bases). Trimming pared 5 bases from V and 3 bases from J, leaving 14 bases between. CDR1 is SGHTA and CDR2 is FQGNSA in the germline V gene. The CDR3 spans 14 residues. The CDR3 sequence: CASSRAPGDYEQYF. The CDR3 DNA sequence: TGTGCCAGCAGCCGCGCTCCAGGGGACTACGAGCAGTACTTC.

The chain has TRBV27 and TRBJ2-1; 7 bases line up with TRBD1. V shed 2 bases and J 5 bases; nucleotides not matched to a gene: 6. The CDR3 is 15 amino acids. Germline V CDR1 and CDR2: MNHEY, SMNVEV (reference sequence). The CDR3 reads CASSLKRDSHNEQFF. In nucleotides, the CDR3 is TGTGCCAGCAGTTTAAAACGGGACAGCCACAATGAGCAGTTCTTC.

The CDR3 loop reads CASSLAPGYEQYF. CDR3 nucleotides: TGCGCCAGCAGCTTGGCCCCGGGCTACGAGCAGTACTTC. The rearrangement joins TRBV5-1 to TRBJ2-7; unclear D gene. With 0 bases removed from V and 3 bases from J, the gap between germline ends came to 7 bases. In germline, CDR1 is SGHRS, CDR2 YFSETQ. The CDR3 consists of 13 residues.

This chain links TRBV4-2 with TRBJ2-2; D remains unclear. The CDR3 has 14 residues. V was pared by 0 bases and J by 7 bases, with 9 bases between. Germline CDR1 is LGHNA and CDR2 is YNFKEQ. This CDR3 reads CASSQEPSFGELFF. CDR3 DNA: TGTGCCAGCAGCCAAGAGCCTTCCTTCGGGGAGCTGTTTTTT.

This rearrangement joins TRBV5-4 to TRBJ1-3; no clear D gene. Germline CDR1 is SGHNT and CDR2 is YYREEE (reference sequence). V lost 0 bases to trimming and J lost 0 bases, with 7 bases between them. The CDR3 consists of 15 residues. The CDR3 DNA is TGTGCCAGCAGCTTGGGGCTGGCCTCTGGAAACACCATATATTTT. Translation: CASSLGLASGNTIYF.

In this sample, this clone turned up once. The V call is TRBV27, the J call TRBJ2-5; the match to TRBD2 covers 11 bases. Germline assignment: CDR1 MNHEY and CDR2 SMNVEV (reference sequence). V was pared by 3 bases and J by 5 bases, with 2 bases of the junction left unmatched. This CDR3 has 14 residues. The CDR3 sequence is CASSFGTSGETQYF. DNA for the CDR3: TGTGCCAGCAGTTTCGGGACTAGCGGCGAGACCCAGTACTTC.

The chain recombines TRBV3-1 (or the pseudogene TRBV3-2) with TRBJ1-1; D remains ambiguous. The CDR3 covers 12 residues. V was clipped by 4 bases and J by 11 bases, with 14 bases between them. Germline CDR1 LGHDT, CDR2 YNNKEL (reference sequence). The DNA of the CDR3 is TGTGCCAGCAGCCCCGGGTCCAGAGGGGCTTTCTTT. It codes for CASSPGSRGAFF.

The chain is built from TRBV7-2 and TRBJ2-2; maybe TRBD2 (5 bases). CDR3 length: 16 residues. Looked up from germline, CDR1 is SGHTA and CDR2 is FQGNSA. The V gene lost 5 bases and the J gene lost 5 bases, with 18 bases spanning the gap. CDR3 nucleotides: TGTGCCAGCAGCCACCCCCTCTCAGCGGTAACCGGGGAGCTGTTTTTT. Protein sequence: CASSHPLSAVTGELFF.

This chain uses TRBV6-2 or TRBV6-3 with TRBJ2-2, with TRBD1 matching 7 bases. With 2 bases clipped from V and 2 bases from J, the junction kept 11 bases outside the gene matches. Germline V CDR1 and CDR2: MNHEY, SVGEGT. The CDR3 is 18 residues long. CDR3 sequence (DNA): TGTGCCAGCAGTTACCGCTTACCGGGACAGAGAAACACCGGGGAGCTGTTTTTT. The encoded protein is CASSYRLPGQRNTGELFF.

The chain is built from TRBV4-3 and TRBJ2-6, with TRBD1 as a possible D gene (6 bases). Germline assignment: CDR1 LGHNA and CDR2 YSLEER. V lost 1 base, J lost 0 bases, and 7 bases lay in between. The CDR3 totals 16 residues. The CDR3 sequence: CASSQGGGSGANVLTF. CDR3 DNA: TGCGCCAGCAGCCAAGGAGGGGGCTCTGGGGCCAACGTCCTGACTTTC.

This clone was picked up a small number of times. V and J are TRBV10-1 and TRBJ1-1; 8 nucleotides align to TRBD1. Germline CDR1 reads WNHNN; CDR2 reads SYGVQD (reference sequence). This CDR3 spans 14 amino acids. V gave up 2 bases and J gave up 5 bases; unmatched junction bases: 4. The CDR3 is CASSEAGQDTEAFF. The CDR3 coding sequence is TGCGCCAGCAGTGAGGCGGGACAGGATACTGAAGCTTTCTTT.

The rearrangement links TRBV3-1 (or the pseudogene TRBV3-2) to TRBJ2-1, with TRBD1 matching over 8 bases. The J segment lost 8 bases and the V segment lost 4 bases, leaving 10 bases of the junction unmatched. Germline V CDR1 and CDR2: LGHDT, YNNKEL (reference sequence). CDR3 length: 15 residues. The CDR3 spells CASSPRQGHRDEQFF. The CDR3 nucleotides are TGTGCCAGCAGCCCCCGACAGGGGCATCGGGATGAGCAGTTCTTC.

J is TRBJ1-2 and V is TRBV3-1 (or the pseudogene TRBV3-2); no definite D call. V was clipped by 6 bases and J by 5 bases, with 4 bases between them. CDR3 size: 10 residues. Germline CDR1 is LGHDT and CDR2 is YNNKEL (reference sequence). The CDR3 loop is CASRSYGYTF. CDR3 DNA sequence: TGTGCCAGCAGGTCTTATGGCTACACCTTC.

The V call is TRBV5-1, the J call TRBJ1-1; the D gene is possibly TRBD1 (6 bases). Germline V gene data show CDR1 as SGHRS and CDR2 as YFSETQ. Trimming removed 0 bases from V and 7 bases from J, with 13 bases in between. The CDR3 is 14 amino acids. The DNA of the CDR3 is TGCGCCAGCAGCTTGGCCCCAGGGGATGATGAAGCTTTCTTT. This sequence encodes CASSLAPGDDEAFF.

This clone was found once. This chain links TRBV4-2 with TRBJ2-7, with 11 bases aligning to TRBD1. The CDR3 sequence is 15 residues long. Germline lookup yields CDR1 LGHNA and CDR2 YNFKEQ. With 1 base clipped from V and 2 bases from J, the junction kept 1 base outside the gene matches. The CDR3 bases are TGTGCCAGCAGCCAAGCGGGACAGGGGGCCTACGAGCAGTACTTC. This sequence encodes CASSQAGQGAYEQYF.

This chain joins TRBV18 and TRBJ1-4; D not certain. The ends were cut back, 6 bases at V and 6 bases at J, with 14 bases in the middle. This CDR3 has 14 residues. Germline CDR1 reads KGHSH; CDR2 reads LQKENI. The CDR3 DNA reads TGTGCCAGCTCCCCGAGCAGCGCCGATGAAAAACTGTTTTTT. The encoded protein is CASSPSSADEKLFF.